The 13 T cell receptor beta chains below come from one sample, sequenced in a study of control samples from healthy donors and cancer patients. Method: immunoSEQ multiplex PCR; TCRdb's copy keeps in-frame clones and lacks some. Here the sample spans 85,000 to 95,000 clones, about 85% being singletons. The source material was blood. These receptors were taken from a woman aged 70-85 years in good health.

The DNA for the CDR3 is TGTGCCAGCAGTTACTCCGGGACAGAGAATTCACCCCTCCACTTT. Translation: CASSYSGTENSPLHF. This chain links TRBV6-5 with TRBJ1-6; TRBD1 agrees at 7 bases. This CDR3 contains 15 residues. Trimming at V came to 0 bases and at J to 7 bases, leaving 3 bases not matched to a gene. The germline CDR1 and CDR2 sequences are MNHEY and SVGAGI.

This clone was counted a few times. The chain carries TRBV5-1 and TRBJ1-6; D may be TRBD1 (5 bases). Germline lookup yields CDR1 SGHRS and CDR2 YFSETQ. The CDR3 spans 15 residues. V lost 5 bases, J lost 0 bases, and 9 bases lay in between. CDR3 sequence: CASSVRGSYNSPLHF. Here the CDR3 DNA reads TGCGCCAGCAGTGTAAGGGGCTCCTATAATTCACCCCTCCACTTT.

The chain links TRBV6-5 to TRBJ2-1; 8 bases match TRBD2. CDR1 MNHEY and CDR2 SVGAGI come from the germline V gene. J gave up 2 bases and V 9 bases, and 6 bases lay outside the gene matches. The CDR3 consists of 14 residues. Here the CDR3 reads CASRGGTTYNEQFF. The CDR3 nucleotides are TGTGCCAGTCGGGGGGGGACCACCTACAATGAGCAGTTCTTC.

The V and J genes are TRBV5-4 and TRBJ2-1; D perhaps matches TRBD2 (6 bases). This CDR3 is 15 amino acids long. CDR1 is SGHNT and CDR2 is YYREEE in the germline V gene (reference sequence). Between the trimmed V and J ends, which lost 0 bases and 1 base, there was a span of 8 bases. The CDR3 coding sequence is TGTGCCAGCAGCTTGGTTGGGGGGTCCTACAATGAGCAGTTCTTC. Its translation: CASSLVGGSYNEQFF.

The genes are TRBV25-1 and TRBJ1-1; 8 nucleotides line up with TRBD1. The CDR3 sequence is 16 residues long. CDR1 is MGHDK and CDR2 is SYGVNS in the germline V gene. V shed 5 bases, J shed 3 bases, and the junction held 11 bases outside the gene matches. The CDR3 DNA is TGTGCCAGCAGTCCCCGGAGACAGGGGCTCCACACTGAAGCTTTCTTT. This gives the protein CASSPRRQGLHTEAFF. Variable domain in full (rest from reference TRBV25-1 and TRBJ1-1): EADIYQTPRYLVIGTGKKITLECSQTMGHDKMYWYQQDPGMELHLIHYSYGVNSTEKGDLSSESTVSRIRTEHFPLTLESARPSHTSQYLCASSPRRQGLHTEAFFGQGTRLTVV.

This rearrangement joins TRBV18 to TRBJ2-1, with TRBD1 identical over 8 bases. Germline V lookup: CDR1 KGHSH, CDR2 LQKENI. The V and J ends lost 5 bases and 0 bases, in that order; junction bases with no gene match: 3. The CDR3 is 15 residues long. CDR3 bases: TGTGCCAGCTCAATAGGACAGGGCTCCTACAATGAGCAGTTCTTC. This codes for CASSIGQGSYNEQFF.

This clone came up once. This CDR3 is CASSLNGDRASPLHF. DNA of the CDR3: TGTGCCAGCAGCTTAAATGGGGACAGGGCTTCACCCCTCCACTTT. This sequence joins TRBV11-2 and TRBJ1-6, with TRBD1 matching over 9 bases. V trimming: 2 bases; J trimming: 9 bases; junction bases outside the gene matches: 5. Germline values: CDR1 SGHAT, CDR2 FQNNGV. The CDR3 extends over 15 amino acids.

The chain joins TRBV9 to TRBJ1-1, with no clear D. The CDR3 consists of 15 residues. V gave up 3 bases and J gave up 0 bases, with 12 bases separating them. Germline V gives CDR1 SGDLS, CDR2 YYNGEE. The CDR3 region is CASSEGGLLNTEAFF. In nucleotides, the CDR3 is TGTGCCAGCAGCGAGGGTGGGCTTTTGAACACTGAAGCTTTCTTT.

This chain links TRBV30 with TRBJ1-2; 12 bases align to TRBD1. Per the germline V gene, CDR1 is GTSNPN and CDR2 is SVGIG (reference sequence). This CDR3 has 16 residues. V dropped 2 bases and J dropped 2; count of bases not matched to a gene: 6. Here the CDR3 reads CAWSQGQGAGNYGYTF. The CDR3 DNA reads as TGTGCCTGGAGTCAGGGACAGGGGGCTGGGAACTATGGCTACACCTTC.

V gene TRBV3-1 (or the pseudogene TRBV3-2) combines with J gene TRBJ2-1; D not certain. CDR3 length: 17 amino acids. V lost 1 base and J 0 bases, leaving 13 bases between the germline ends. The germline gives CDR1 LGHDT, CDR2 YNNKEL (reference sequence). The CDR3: CASSQVRLRLSYNEQFF. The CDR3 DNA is TGTGCCAGCAGCCAAGTGCGACTCCGCCTCTCCTACAATGAGCAGTTCTTC.

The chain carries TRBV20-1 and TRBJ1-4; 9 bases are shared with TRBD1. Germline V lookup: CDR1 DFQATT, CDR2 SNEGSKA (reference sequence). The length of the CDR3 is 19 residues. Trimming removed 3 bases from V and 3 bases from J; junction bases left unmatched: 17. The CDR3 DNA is TGCAGTGCTAGTGTCGGGGGGAGGGGACAGGGCGCCTCTAATGAAAAACTGTTTTTT. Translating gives CSASVGGRGQGASNEKLFF.

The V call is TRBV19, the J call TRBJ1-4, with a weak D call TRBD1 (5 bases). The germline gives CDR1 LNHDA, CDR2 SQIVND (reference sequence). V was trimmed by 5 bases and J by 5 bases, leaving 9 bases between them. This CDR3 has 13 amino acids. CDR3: CASSWSGNEKLFF. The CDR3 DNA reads TGTGCCAGTAGTTGGTCAGGGAATGAAAAACTGTTTTTT.

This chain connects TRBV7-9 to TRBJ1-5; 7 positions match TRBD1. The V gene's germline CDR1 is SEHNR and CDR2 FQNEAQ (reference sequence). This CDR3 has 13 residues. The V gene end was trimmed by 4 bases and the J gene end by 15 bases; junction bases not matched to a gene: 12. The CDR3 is CASSSGQLGRRHF. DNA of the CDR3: TGTGCCAGCAGCTCGGGACAGCTAGGTCGAAGGCATTTT.